These T cell receptor beta chains were read from a single sample in a study of blood T cells in healthy people across ages. TCRdb re-derived calls from the 5' RACE reads in MiXCR, one entry per CDR3 protein. The data show about 590,000 distinct CDR3 sequences, about 30% seen once. The sequenced sample consisted of blood. Source of these receptors: a woman over 75 in good health. Each CDR3 is given with its conserved first and last residue. Each record gives: V gene, D gene, clone size, J gene, CDR3 DNA, CDR3 protein. A D gene is named only where the DNA matches it firmly. Some rows mark clone size as missing; the rest say once, few, many or name a class of expanded clone.

V gene: TRBV5-1
D gene: -
clone size: few
J gene: TRBJ2-7
CDR3 DNA: TGCGCCAGCAGCTCCGGGCCCGGCTACGAGCAGTACTTC
CDR3 protein: CASSSGPGYEQYF

V gene: TRBV2
D gene: TRBD2
clone size: many
J gene: TRBJ2-1
CDR3 DNA: TGTGCCAGCAGTGAACGGGGGGGCCCAAGCTCCTACAATGAGCAGTTCTTC
CDR3 protein: CASSERGGPSSYNEQFF

V gene: TRBV11-2
D gene: -
clone size: many
J gene: TRBJ2-5
CDR3 DNA: TGTGCCAGCAGCCGAACCCGGGTAGGCGAGACCCAGTACTTC
CDR3 protein: CASSRTRVGETQYF

V gene: TRBV19
D gene: -
clone size: many
J gene: TRBJ2-5
CDR3 DNA: TGTGCCAGTAGTCACCTGGGAGAGACCCAGTACTTC
CDR3 protein: CASSHLGETQYF

V gene: TRBV12-3/TRBV12-4
D gene: TRBD2
clone size: many
J gene: TRBJ2-1
CDR3 DNA: TGTGCCAGCAGCTCGGGACTAGCGGGGGCCCTGAGCTCCTACAATGAGCAGTTCTTC
CDR3 protein: CASSSGLAGALSSYNEQFF

V gene: TRBV9
D gene: -
clone size: -
J gene: TRBJ2-5
CDR3 DNA: TGTGCCAGCAGCGCTCCAGACTACCAAGAGACCCAGTACTTC
CDR3 protein: CASSAPDYQETQYF

V gene: TRBV12-3/TRBV12-4
D gene: -
clone size: many
J gene: TRBJ2-3
CDR3 DNA: TGTGCCAGCAGGGGTATGAATACGCAGTATTTT
CDR3 protein: CASRGMNTQYF

V gene: TRBV12-3/TRBV12-4
D gene: TRBD1
clone size: few
J gene: TRBJ1-6
CDR3 DNA: TGTGCCAGCAGTTTAAGACAGGGGGCTCCCGGGGGCAATTCACCCCCCCACTTT
CDR3 protein: CASSLRQGAPGGNSPPHF

V gene: TRBV20-1
D gene: -
clone size: -
J gene: TRBJ2-2
CDR3 DNA: TGCAGTGCTAGTAGGCAGCGAACCGGGGAGCTGTTTTTT
CDR3 protein: CSASRQRTGELFF

V gene: TRBV20-1
D gene: TRBD2
clone size: -
J gene: TRBJ2-5
CDR3 DNA: TGCAGTGCTAGAGTTGGGGGGGAAGAGACCCAGTACTTC
CDR3 protein: CSARVGGEETQYF

V gene: TRBV5-1
D gene: -
clone size: many
J gene: TRBJ2-1
CDR3 DNA: TGCGCCAGCAGGAGGCAGGAATACAATGAGCAGTTCTTC
CDR3 protein: CASRRQEYNEQFF

V gene: TRBV27
D gene: -
clone size: many
J gene: TRBJ2-3
CDR3 DNA: TGTGCCAGCAGTTCCCGGGGGCGGCCAGATACGCAGTATTTT
CDR3 protein: CASSSRGRPDTQYF

V gene: TRBV9
D gene: TRBD2
clone size: many
J gene: TRBJ2-7
CDR3 DNA: TGTGCCAGCAGCGTAGAGGGCCGGGGGGTCTCCTACGAGCAGTACTTC
CDR3 protein: CASSVEGRGVSYEQYF

V gene: TRBV7-2
D gene: -
clone size: few
J gene: TRBJ1-4
CDR3 DNA: TGTGCCAGCCATGTACGACTGGGCGAAAAACGGTTTTTT
CDR3 protein: CASHVRLGEKRFF

V gene: TRBV5-1
D gene: -
clone size: many
J gene: TRBJ2-2
CDR3 DNA: TGCGCCAGCAGCTTCGGTGGACCCAACACCGGGGAGCTGTTTTTT
CDR3 protein: CASSFGGPNTGELFF

V gene: TRBV9
D gene: -
clone size: many
J gene: TRBJ2-5
CDR3 DNA: TGTGCCAGCAGCGTTTCTGGGGTGCAAGAGACCCAGTACTTC
CDR3 protein: CASSVSGVQETQYF

V gene: TRBV7-3
D gene: -
clone size: many
J gene: TRBJ2-7
CDR3 DNA: TGTGCCAGCAGCTTAATGGTCGGCGAGCAGTACTTC
CDR3 protein: CASSLMVGEQYF

V gene: TRBV10-3
D gene: -
clone size: many
J gene: TRBJ2-4
CDR3 DNA: TGTGCCATCGTGCTGGGCCCAGGAGGAAACATTCAGTACTTC
CDR3 protein: CAIVLGPGGNIQYF

V gene: TRBV5-5
D gene: -
clone size: many
J gene: TRBJ2-3
CDR3 DNA: TGTGCCAGCAGCTTGCTGGCGGCGGATACGCAGTATTTT
CDR3 protein: CASSLLAADTQYF

V gene: TRBV5-6
D gene: -
clone size: many
J gene: TRBJ2-1
CDR3 DNA: TGTGCCAGCAGCATCACAAATGAGCAGTTCTTC
CDR3 protein: CASSITNEQFF

V gene: TRBV3-1
D gene: -
clone size: few
J gene: TRBJ2-6
CDR3 DNA: TGTGCCAGCAGCCCTCTATCAGTATACGACTCTGGGGCCAACGTCCTGACTTTC
CDR3 protein: CASSPLSVYDSGANVLTF

V gene: TRBV29-1
D gene: TRBD1
clone size: many
J gene: TRBJ2-5
CDR3 DNA: TGCAGCGTCGGGGACAGGCTCCAAGAGACCCAGTACTTC
CDR3 protein: CSVGDRLQETQYF

V gene: TRBV5-1
D gene: TRBD1
clone size: -
J gene: TRBJ2-1
CDR3 DNA: TGCGTCAGCAGCTTGGCCGTGGGACAGGCTATGAATGAGCAGTTCTTC
CDR3 protein: CVSSLAVGQAMNEQFF

V gene: TRBV9
D gene: -
clone size: -
J gene: TRBJ2-1
CDR3 DNA: TGTGCCAGCAGCACAGAAAATAGCGGCCACAATGAGCAGTTCTTC
CDR3 protein: CASSTENSGHNEQFF

V gene: TRBV20-1
D gene: TRBD2
clone size: few
J gene: TRBJ2-2
CDR3 DNA: TGCAGTGCTCTCGGGGGGGGGCACGGGGAGCTGTTTTTT
CDR3 protein: CSALGGGHGELFF

V gene: TRBV27
D gene: -
clone size: many
J gene: TRBJ2-3
CDR3 DNA: TGTGCCAGCAGTAGTACTCCTTTGACCGGCGGCACAGATACGCAGTATTTT
CDR3 protein: CASSSTPLTGGTDTQYF

V gene: TRBV5-4
D gene: TRBD2
clone size: many
J gene: TRBJ2-7
CDR3 DNA: TGTGCCAGCAGCTTGATGGGTGGGACTAGCGCCGACGAGCAGTACTTC
CDR3 protein: CASSLMGGTSADEQYF